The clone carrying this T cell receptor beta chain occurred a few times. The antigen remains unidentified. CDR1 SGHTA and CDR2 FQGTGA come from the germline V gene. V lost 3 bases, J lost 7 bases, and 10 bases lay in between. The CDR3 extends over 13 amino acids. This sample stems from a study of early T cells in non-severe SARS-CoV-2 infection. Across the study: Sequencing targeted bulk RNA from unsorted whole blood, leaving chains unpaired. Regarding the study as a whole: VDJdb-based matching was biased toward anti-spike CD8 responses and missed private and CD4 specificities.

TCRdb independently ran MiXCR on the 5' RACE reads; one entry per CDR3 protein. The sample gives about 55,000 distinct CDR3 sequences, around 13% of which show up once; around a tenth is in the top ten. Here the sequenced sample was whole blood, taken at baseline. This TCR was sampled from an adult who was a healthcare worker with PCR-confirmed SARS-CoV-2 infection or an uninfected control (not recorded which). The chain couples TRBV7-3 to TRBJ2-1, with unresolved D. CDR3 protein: CASSLRAQNEQFF. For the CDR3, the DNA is TGTGCCAGCAGCTTGAGAGCCCAAAATGAGCAGTTCTTC.